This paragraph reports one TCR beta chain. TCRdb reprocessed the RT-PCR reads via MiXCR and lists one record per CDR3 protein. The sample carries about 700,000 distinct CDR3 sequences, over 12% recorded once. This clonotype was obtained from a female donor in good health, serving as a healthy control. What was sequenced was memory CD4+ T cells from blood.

CDR3 region: CASSPNKGGGETQYF. The CDR3 DNA follows: TGTGCCAGCAGCCCGAACAAGGGAGGTGGAGAGACCCAGTACTTC. The chain recombines TRBV28 with TRBJ2-5; a weak D match, TRBD2 (6 bases). Germline V CDR1 and CDR2: MDHEN, SYDVKM. The CDR3 loop spans 15 amino acids. Trimming pared 6 bases from V and 4 bases from J, leaving 18 bases between.